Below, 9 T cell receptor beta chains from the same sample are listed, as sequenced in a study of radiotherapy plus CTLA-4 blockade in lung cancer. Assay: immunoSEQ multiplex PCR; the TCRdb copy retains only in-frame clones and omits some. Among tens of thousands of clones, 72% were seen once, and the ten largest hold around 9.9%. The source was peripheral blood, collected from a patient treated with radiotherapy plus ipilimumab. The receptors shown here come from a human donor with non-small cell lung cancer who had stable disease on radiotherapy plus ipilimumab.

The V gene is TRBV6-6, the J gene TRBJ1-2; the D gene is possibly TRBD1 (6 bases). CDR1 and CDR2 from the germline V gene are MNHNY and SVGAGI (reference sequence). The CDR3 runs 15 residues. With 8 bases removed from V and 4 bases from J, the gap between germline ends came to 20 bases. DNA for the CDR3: TGTGCCAGCGTCCGCGGCCGGGACACGGTCTATGGCTACACCTTC. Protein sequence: CASVRGRDTVYGYTF.

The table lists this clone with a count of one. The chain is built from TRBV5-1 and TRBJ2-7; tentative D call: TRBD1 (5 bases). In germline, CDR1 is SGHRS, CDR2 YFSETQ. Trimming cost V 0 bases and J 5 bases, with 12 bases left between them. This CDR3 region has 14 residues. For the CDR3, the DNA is TGCGCCAGCAGCTTGGCCCCAGGGAAGAACGAGCAGTACTTC. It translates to CASSLAPGKNEQYF. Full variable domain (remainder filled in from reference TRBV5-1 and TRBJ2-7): KAGVTQTPRYLIKTRGQQVTLSCSPISGHRSVSWYQQTPGQGLQFLFEYFSETQRNKGNFPGRFSGRQFSNSRSEMNVSTLELGDSALYLCASSLAPGKNEQYFGPGTRLTVT.

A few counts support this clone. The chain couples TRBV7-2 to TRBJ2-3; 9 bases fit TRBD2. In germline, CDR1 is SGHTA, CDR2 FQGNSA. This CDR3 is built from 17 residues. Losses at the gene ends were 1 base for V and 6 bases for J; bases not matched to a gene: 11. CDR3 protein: CASSLDSGGGASDTQYF. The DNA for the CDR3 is TGTGCCAGCAGCTTAGATTCTGGCGGGGGGGCCTCGGATACGCAGTATTTT.

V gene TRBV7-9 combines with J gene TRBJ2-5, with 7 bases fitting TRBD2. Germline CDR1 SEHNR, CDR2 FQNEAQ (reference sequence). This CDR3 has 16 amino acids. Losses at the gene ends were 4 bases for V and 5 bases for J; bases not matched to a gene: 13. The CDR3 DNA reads TGTGCCAGCAGCTCTCCGAACCGACTAGCCGGGGAGACCCAGTACTTC. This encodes CASSSPNRLAGETQYF. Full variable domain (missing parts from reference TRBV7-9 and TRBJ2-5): DTGVSQNPRHKITKRGQNVTFRCDPISEHNRLYWYRQTLGQGPEFLTYFQNEAQLEKSRLLSDRFSAERPKGSFSTLEIQRTEQGDSAMYLCASSSPNRLAGETQYFGPGTRLLVL.

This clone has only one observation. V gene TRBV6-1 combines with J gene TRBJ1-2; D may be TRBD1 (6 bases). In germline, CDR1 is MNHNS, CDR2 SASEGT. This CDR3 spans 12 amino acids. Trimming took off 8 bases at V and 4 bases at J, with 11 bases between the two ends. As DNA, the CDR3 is TGTGCCAGCCACGGGACAACCTATGGCTACACCTTC. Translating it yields CASHGTTYGYTF.

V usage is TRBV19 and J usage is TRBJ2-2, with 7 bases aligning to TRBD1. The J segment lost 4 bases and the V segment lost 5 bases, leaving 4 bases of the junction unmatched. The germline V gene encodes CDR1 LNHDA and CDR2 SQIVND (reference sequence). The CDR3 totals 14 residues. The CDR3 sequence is CASSLGTATGELFF. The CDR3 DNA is TGTGCCAGTAGTCTGGGGACAGCCACCGGGGAGCTGTTTTTT.

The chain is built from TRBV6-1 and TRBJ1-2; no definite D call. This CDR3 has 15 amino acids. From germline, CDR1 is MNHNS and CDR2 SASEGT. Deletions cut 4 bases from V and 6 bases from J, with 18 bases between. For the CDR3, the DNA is TGTGCCAGCAGTGCCAAAATTCGGGGAAATAATGGCTACACCTTC. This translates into CASSAKIRGNNGYTF.

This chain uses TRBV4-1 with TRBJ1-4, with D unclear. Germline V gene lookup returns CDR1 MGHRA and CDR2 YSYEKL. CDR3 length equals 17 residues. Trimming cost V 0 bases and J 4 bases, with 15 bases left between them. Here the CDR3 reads CASSQDLFGLINEKLFF. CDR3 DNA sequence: TGCGCCAGCAGCCAAGACCTTTTCGGACTGATTAATGAAAAACTGTTTTTT.

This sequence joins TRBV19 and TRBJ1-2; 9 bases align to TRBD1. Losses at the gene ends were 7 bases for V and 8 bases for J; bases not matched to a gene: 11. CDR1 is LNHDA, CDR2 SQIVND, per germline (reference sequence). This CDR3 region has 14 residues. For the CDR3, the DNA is TGTGCCAGTACCACACAGGGGGCGGGTGTCGGCTACACCTTC. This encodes CASTTQGAGVGYTF.